These 7 T cell receptor beta chains came from one sample sequenced in a study of blood T cell repertoires in COVID-19. The table came from immunoSEQ multiplex PCR; TCRdb's copy has only in-frame clones and leaves some out. This sample has about 120,000 clones, with 80% to 90% found just once. Material for sequencing was peripheral blood. These receptors all come from a man aged 70-80 years with active or convalescent COVID-19.

This chain links TRBV6-2 or TRBV6-3 with TRBJ1-6, with 12 bases lining up with TRBD1. With 0 bases clipped from V and 9 bases from J, the junction kept 6 bases outside the gene matches. CDR1 MNHEY and CDR2 SVGEGT come from the germline V gene. This CDR3 has 17 residues. Here the CDR3 reads CASSYSLGQGARSPLHF. The DNA for the CDR3 is TGTGCCAGCAGTTACTCCCTGGGACAGGGGGCGCGTTCACCCCTCCACTTT.

J is TRBJ2-7 and V is TRBV10-3, with 12 bases matching TRBD2. With V trimmed by 5 bases and J by 6 bases, 8 bases remained unmatched. Germline lookup yields CDR1 ENHRY and CDR2 SYGVKD. The CDR3 contains 15 residues. The CDR3 reads CAISRLAGVQSEQYF. For the CDR3, the DNA is TGTGCCATCAGTAGACTAGCGGGAGTTCAGTCCGAGCAGTACTTC.

V is TRBV5-1 and J is TRBJ2-1; 9 positions agree with TRBD2. Unmatched junction bases numbered 13, after V lost 4 bases and J lost 8 bases. The germline V gene encodes CDR1 SGHRS and CDR2 YFSETQ. The CDR3 is 16 amino acids. CDR3 nucleotide sequence: TGCGCCAGCAGCCCCGCGACTAGCGGAGTGTTCCATGAGCAGTTCTTC. Protein sequence: CASSPATSGVFHEQFF.

The V gene is TRBV19, the J gene TRBJ1-5; TRBD1 matches 10 bases. The CDR3 sequence is 16 residues long. Germline CDR1 and CDR2: LNHDA and SQIVND (reference sequence). V lost 3 bases and J lost 2; bases outside the gene matches: 4. The CDR3 region is CASSITGTGGNQPQHF. For the CDR3, the DNA is TGTGCCAGTAGTATTACCGGGACAGGGGGCAATCAGCCCCAGCATTTT.

This clone has just one count. The rearrangement links TRBV27 to TRBJ2-3; 9 bases map to TRBD1. J lost 3 bases, V lost 7 bases, and 5 bases had no gene match. The germline V gene encodes CDR1 MNHEY and CDR2 SMNVEV (reference sequence). The CDR3 extends over 14 amino acids. The CDR3 coding sequence is TGTGCCAGCAAATACGACAGGGGGACAGATACGCAGTATTTT. Translated: CASKYDRGTDTQYF.

The chain combines TRBV6-6 with TRBJ2-7, with a tentative D call TRBD2 (5 bases). In germline, CDR1 is MNHNY, CDR2 SVGAGI (reference sequence). The CDR3 loop spans 15 amino acids. The V gene lost 2 bases and the J gene lost 0 bases, with 11 bases spanning the gap. In nucleotides, the CDR3 is TGTGCCAGCAGTTACCAGCGGAAGAGCTCCTACGAGCAGTACTTC. Its protein product is CASSYQRKSSYEQYF.

This chain links TRBV29-1 with TRBJ1-3; a possible D gene is TRBD1 (5 bases). This CDR3 is 14 amino acids long. Trimming left V 0 bases short and J 5 bases short, with 11 bases between. Germline V gives CDR1 SQVTM, CDR2 ANQGSEA. CDR3 in amino acids: CSVEDQDNRNTIYF. The CDR3, as DNA: TGCAGCGTTGAAGACCAGGACAACAGAAACACCATATATTTT. The complete variable domain, with remaining parts taken from reference TRBV29-1 and TRBJ1-3, reads SAVISQKPSRDICQRGTSLTIQCQVDSQVTMMFWYRQQPGQSLTLIATANQGSEATYESGFVIDKFPISRPNLTFSTLTVSNMSPEDSSIYLCSVEDQDNRNTIYFGEGSWLTVV.